The 17 T cell receptor beta chains below were found in one sample sequenced in a study of blood T cell repertoires in COVID-19. The data were produced by immunoSEQ multiplex PCR, yet TCRdb's version contains in-frame clones alone and is incomplete. The repertoire holds over 50,000 clones, roughly 86% seen once, with approximately 7% in the top ten. The sample was peripheral blood. The origin of the receptors is a man between 60 and 75 years old with acute or convalescent COVID-19.

This chain connects TRBV2 to TRBJ2-1; the match to TRBD2 covers 9 bases. CDR1 is SNHLY and CDR2 is FYNNEI in the germline V gene. Trimming at V came to 8 bases and at J to 3 bases, leaving 2 bases not matched to a gene. The CDR3 has 13 amino acids. The CDR3 DNA sequence: TGTGCCAGCTTGACTAGCGGCTACAATGAGCAGTTCTTC. It is translated as CASLTSGYNEQFF.

This clone was detected only once. The J gene is TRBJ1-5, the V gene TRBV6-2 or TRBV6-3; 10 bases fit TRBD1. Germline CDR1 is MNHEY and CDR2 is SVGEGT. This CDR3 has 18 residues. V lost 2 bases and J lost 0; bases outside the gene matches: 7. For the CDR3, the DNA is TGTGCCAGCAGTTACGCGGACAGGGGGGCTTATAGCAATCAGCCCCAGCATTTT. Encoded protein: CASSYADRGAYSNQPQHF.

This clone was found once. V is TRBV19 and J is TRBJ1-1; D remains unclear. Germline V gene lookup returns CDR1 LNHDA and CDR2 SQIVND (reference sequence). Deletions cut 4 bases from V and 1 base from J, with 13 bases between. The length of the CDR3 is 15 residues. This CDR3 is CASSRGSGKNTEAFF. CDR3 DNA: TGTGCCAGTAGTAGGGGAAGCGGTAAGAACACTGAAGCTTTCTTT.

Within the sample, this clone is medium-sized. The chain has TRBV30 and TRBJ1-3, with a possible D match to TRBD1 (6 bases). The CDR3 has 16 residues. Trimming left V 2 bases short and J 4 bases short, with 18 bases between. Germline loops: CDR1 GTSNPN, CDR2 SVGIG (reference sequence). CDR3 in DNA: TGTGCCTGGAGTCGCGGACGGCCAGGGGCCGGAAACACCATATATTTT. Translating gives CAWSRGRPGAGNTIYF.

This sequence joins TRBV9 and TRBJ1-6, with D maybe TRBD1 (5 bases). Germline lookup yields CDR1 SGDLS and CDR2 YYNGEE. The CDR3 extends over 16 amino acids. The V end was cut by 5 bases, the J end by 0 bases, with 12 bases between. The CDR3 spells CASRGGANSYNSPLHF. CDR3 nucleotides: TGTGCCAGCAGGGGCGGGGCAAACTCCTATAATTCACCCCTCCACTTT.

The chain couples TRBV2 to TRBJ1-4; TRBD1 might be the D (5 bases). The V gene's germline CDR1 is SNHLY and CDR2 FYNNEI. V was clipped by 5 bases and J by 5 bases, with 9 bases between them. The CDR3 sequence is 13 residues long. CDR3 amino acids: CASSRGENEKLFF. The DNA for the CDR3 is TGTGCCAGCAGTCGGGGGGAGAATGAAAAACTGTTTTTT. The full variable domain, with the rest looked up from reference TRBV2 and TRBJ1-4, is EPEVTQTPSHQVTQMGQEVILRCVPISNHLYFYWYRQILGQKVEFLVSFYNNEISEKSEIFDDQFSVERPDGSNFTLKIRSTKLEDSAMYFCASSRGENEKLFFGSGTQLSVL.

This chain connects TRBV11-2 to TRBJ2-7; D might be TRBD2 (6 bases). V was clipped by 7 bases and J by 6 bases, with 16 bases between them. Germline V gene lookup returns CDR1 SGHAT and CDR2 FQNNGV. There are 13 residues in the CDR3. The CDR3: CASTLPGVSEQYF. The CDR3, as DNA: TGTGCCAGCACGCTCCCGGGGGTTAGCGAGCAGTACTTC.

About this clone: A junction boundary mismatches the germline segment, possibly from a read error. The chain recombines TRBV4-1 with TRBJ2-1; unclear D gene. The germline gives CDR1 MGHRA, CDR2 YSYEKL. The CDR3 has 14 amino acids. The DNA for the CDR3 is TGCGCCAGCAGCCAAGATTTCCGCTACGATGAGCAGTTCTTC. Residues: CASSQDFRYDEQFF.

V gene TRBV11-3 combines with J gene TRBJ2-3; TRBD2 agrees at 7 bases. Germline V gene sequence: CDR1 SGHNT, CDR2 YENEEA. Germline trimming cut 5 bases from V and 4 bases from J; bases unmatched to any gene: 9. CDR3 length: 15 amino acids. CDR3 in amino acids: CASSLTSARADTQYF. The CDR3 DNA reads as TGTGCCAGCAGCCTAACTAGCGCAAGGGCAGATACGCAGTATTTT.

The rearrangement joins TRBV2 to TRBJ1-1; D is undetermined. V was shortened by 10 bases and J by 2 bases, with 14 bases between the two germline ends. The CDR3 is 13 residues long. The germline V gene has CDR1 SNHLY and CDR2 FYNNEI. CDR3: CATALRRNTEAFF. For the CDR3, the DNA is TGTGCCACCGCGTTGAGGAGAAACACTGAAGCTTTCTTT.

V gene TRBV4-1 combines with J gene TRBJ1-6, with 9 bases identical to TRBD1. CDR1 is MGHRA, CDR2 YSYEKL, per germline. The CDR3 is made up of 15 amino acids. The trim removed 4 bases at V and 11 bases at J, leaving 9 bases unmatched. CDR3: CASSPGQGPRAPLHF. The CDR3, as DNA: TGCGCCAGCAGCCCGGGACAGGGCCCCCGGGCACCCCTCCACTTT.

This chain uses TRBV9 with TRBJ1-1; a possible D gene is TRBD1 (5 bases). V lost 3 bases and J lost 1, with 16 bases in between. The germline gives CDR1 SGDLS, CDR2 YYNGEE. The CDR3 contains 16 residues. The CDR3 coding sequence is TGTGCCAGCAGCGATGGAACAGGAGTCCCGAACACTGAAGCTTTCTTT. Translating it yields CASSDGTGVPNTEAFF.

Comment on this clone: This sample also contains other DNA sequences that code for the same CDR3. The chain has TRBV12-3 or TRBV12-4 and TRBJ2-5; the D is unclear. The CDR3 is made up of 12 amino acids. V was pared by 3 bases and J by 4 bases, with 6 bases between. CDR3 region: CASSLSGETQYF. In DNA form, the CDR3 reads TGTGCCAGCAGTTTGTCCGGAGAGACCCAGTACTTC.

V usage is TRBV18 and J usage is TRBJ2-1; 7 bases are shared with TRBD1. CDR1 is KGHSH, CDR2 LQKENI, per germline. The V and J ends lost 0 bases and 5 bases, in that order; junction bases with no gene match: 4. The length of the CDR3 is 15 residues. CDR3 loop: CASSPPKTGNNEQFF. CDR3 DNA: TGTGCCAGCTCACCACCGAAGACAGGGAACAATGAGCAGTTCTTC.

The chain is built from TRBV5-1 and TRBJ1-2; a possible D gene is TRBD1 (6 bases). The CDR3 consists of 17 residues. The germline V and J ends were trimmed by 3 bases and 5 bases, with 23 bases remaining between them. CDR1 and CDR2 (germline): SGHRS, YFSETQ. CDR3 region: CASSYTPGGGSSYGYTF. CDR3 nucleotide sequence: TGCGCCAGCAGCTATACCCCTGGGGGCGGGAGCTCATATGGCTACACCTTC.

The rearrangement uses TRBV19 and TRBJ2-1, with 13 bases identical to TRBD2. The CDR3 is made up of 16 amino acids. Germline V CDR1 and CDR2: LNHDA, SQIVND (reference sequence). Trimming cost V 8 bases and J 1 base; bases outside gene matches: 5. CDR3 bases: TGTGCCAGTCCTCTGACTAGCGGGGGGTCCTACAATGAGCAGTTCTTC. The encoded protein is CASPLTSGGSYNEQFF.

This CDR3 reads CASTPRGIETQYF. In DNA, the CDR3 is TGTGCCAGTACCCCTCGGGGGATAGAGACCCAGTACTTC. The genes are TRBV19 and TRBJ2-5, with D perhaps TRBD2 (6 bases). Trimming removed 7 bases from V and 4 bases from J, with 13 bases in between. The CDR3 is 13 amino acids. CDR1 and CDR2 from the germline V gene are LNHDA and SQIVND (reference sequence).